This T cell receptor beta chain was profiled in a study of shared clonotypes between healthy human individuals. V lost 5 bases and J lost 0, with 14 bases in between. This CDR3 spans 16 amino acids. CDR1 and CDR2 from the germline V gene are SEHNR and FQNEAQ (reference sequence). Here immunoSEQ multiplex PCR was the method, and the copy in TCRdb shows in-frame clones only, minus some. Of around 2.5 million clones listed, under 95% are singletons. The TCR sequence derives from a man younger than 30 in good health. Some clones in this sample may be carry-over from other donors' samples. V is TRBV7-9 and J is TRBJ1-3; no clear D gene. Sample: naive CD4+ T cells from PBMCs. Described subset: CD45RA+ positively selected. CDR3 amino acids: CASSPGQQSSGNTIYF. Written as DNA, the CDR3 is TGTGCCAGCAGCCCCGGGCAGCAGAGCTCTGGAAACACCATATATTTT. Drawing the rest from reference TRBV7-9 and TRBJ1-3, the complete variable domain is DTGVSQNPRHKITKRGQNVTFRCDPISEHNRLYWYRQTLGQGPEFLTYFQNEAQLEKSRLLSDRFSAERPKGSFSTLEIQRTEQGDSAMYLCASSPGQQSSGNTIYFGEGSWLTVV.